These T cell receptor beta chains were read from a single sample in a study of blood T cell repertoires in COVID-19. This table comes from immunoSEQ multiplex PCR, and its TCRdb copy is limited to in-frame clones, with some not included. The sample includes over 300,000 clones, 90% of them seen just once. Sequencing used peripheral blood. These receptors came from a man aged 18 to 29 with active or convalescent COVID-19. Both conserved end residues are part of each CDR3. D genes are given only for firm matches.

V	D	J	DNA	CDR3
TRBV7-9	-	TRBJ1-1	TGTGCCAGCAGCCAAGCCCCAGGTGGGGCTTTCTTT	CASSQAPGGAFF
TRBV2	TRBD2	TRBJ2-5	TGTGCCAGCAGTTTCGGACTAGCGGGGGGTCGAGAGACCCAGTACTTC	CASSFGLAGGRETQYF
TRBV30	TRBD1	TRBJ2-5	TGTGCCTGGACCCCCGGGACAGGAGGCGAGACCCAGTACTTC	CAWTPGTGGETQYF
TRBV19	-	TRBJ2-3	TGTGCCAGTACCGGGGGAGCCCTCACAGATACGCAGTATTTT	CASTGGALTDTQYF
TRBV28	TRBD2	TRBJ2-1	TGTGCCAGCAGTTTTATGGACGGACTAGCGGGAGTGGGTGAGCAGTTCTTC	CASSFMDGLAGVGEQFF
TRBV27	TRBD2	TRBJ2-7	TGTGCCAGCCAATTTTTAGCGGGAGAACACGAGCAGTACTTC	CASQFLAGEHEQYF
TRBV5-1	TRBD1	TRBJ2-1	TGCGCCAGCAGCTTGGGACAGGGGGCTTACAATGAGCAGTTCTTC	CASSLGQGAYNEQFF
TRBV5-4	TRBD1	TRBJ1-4	TGTGCCAGCAGCACTCCTGGGACAGGGAAACTGTTTTTT	CASSTPGTGKLFF
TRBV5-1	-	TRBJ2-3	TGCGCCAGCAGCTTACAGGCCCGCACAGATACGCAGTATTTT	CASSLQARTDTQYF
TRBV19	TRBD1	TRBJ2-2	TGTGCCAGTGGAAACAGGGGATCCACCGGGGAGCTGTTTTTT	CASGNRGSTGELFF
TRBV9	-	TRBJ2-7	TGTGCCAGCAGCGTATCGGAAGCGGGTGCCTACGAGCAGTACTTC	CASSVSEAGAYEQYF
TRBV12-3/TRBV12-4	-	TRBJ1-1	TGTGCCAGCAGTTTAGCGCAGGGAGGGGCTTTCTTT	CASSLAQGGAFF
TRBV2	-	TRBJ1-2	TGTGCCAGCAGTGGAGGGACACTGCCTAACTATGGCTACACCTTC	CASSGGTLPNYGYTF
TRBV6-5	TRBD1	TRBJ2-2	TGTGCCAGCAGTTACCTTACGACAGGGGTTACCGGGGAGCTGTTTTTT	CASSYLTTGVTGELFF
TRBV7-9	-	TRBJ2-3	TGTGCCAGCAAATCTGGGGCTAGCACAGATACGCAGTATTTT	CASKSGASTDTQYF
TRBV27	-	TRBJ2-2	TGTGCCAGCAGTTTTTACGGGAACACCGGGGAGCTGTTTTTT	CASSFYGNTGELFF
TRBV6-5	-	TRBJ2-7	TGTGCCAGCAGTTCACCCGGGAGAAGCGAGCAGTACTTC	CASSSPGRSEQYF
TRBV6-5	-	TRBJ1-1	TGTGCCAGCACCCGGGGATTAAGAGGTGCCACTGAAGCTTTCTTT	CASTRGLRGATEAFF
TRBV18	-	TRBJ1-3	TGTGCCAGCTCACCACCACTTGACACCATATATTTT	CASSPPLDTIYF